Below are 4 T cell receptor beta chains sequenced from a single sample in a study of blood T cell repertoires in COVID-19. The repertoire was sequenced with immunoSEQ multiplex PCR; TCRdb's copy has only in-frame clones and lacks some. The sample has 200,000 to 250,000 clones, about 85% seen once. The sequenced sample was peripheral blood. The receptors shown here come from an elderly woman with active or convalescent COVID-19.

In this sample, this clone turned up once. The chain combines TRBV4-2 with TRBJ2-5, with 10 bases matching TRBD2. V shed 3 bases and J 1 base; nucleotides not matched to a gene: 11. CDR1 and CDR2 from the germline V gene are LGHNA and YNFKEQ. This CDR3 is built from 18 residues. The CDR3 bases are TGTGCCAGCAGCCATTACCCGGGACTAGCGAGCTTCCAAGAGACCCAGTACTTC. Its translation: CASSHYPGLASFQETQYF.

The chain carries TRBV7-9 and TRBJ2-2; no clear D gene. The CDR3 has 14 residues. Trimming removed 2 bases from V and 7 bases from J, with 11 bases in between. The V gene's germline CDR1 is SEHNR and CDR2 FQNEAQ (reference sequence). The chain's CDR3 is CASSLRLAGGELFF. Written as DNA, the CDR3 is TGTGCCAGCAGCTTAAGGTTAGCCGGCGGGGAGCTGTTTTTT.

The chain is built from TRBV7-9 and TRBJ2-7; 7 bases fit TRBD1. The CDR3 covers 14 residues. V dropped 5 bases and J dropped 5; count of bases not matched to a gene: 9. Germline V gene lookup returns CDR1 SEHNR and CDR2 FQNEAQ (reference sequence). Here the CDR3 DNA reads TGTGCCAGCAGCCCCCCCCAAGGGGGCGACGAGCAGTACTTC. Translated: CASSPPQGGDEQYF.

The chain employs TRBV29-1 and TRBJ2-5; a weak D match, TRBD1 (5 bases). V lost 4 bases and J lost 4, with 16 bases in between. The CDR3 length is 14 residues. Germline V CDR1 and CDR2: SQVTM, ANQGSEA. CDR3 in amino acids: CSVGGAGRAETQYF. CDR3 coding DNA: TGCAGCGTTGGGGGCGCCGGACGGGCAGAGACCCAGTACTTC.